The next 14 T cell receptor beta chains were all read from a single sample in a study of CD8 T cells in ankylosing spondylitis. Via MiXCR, TCRdb re-called the 5' RACE reads, giving one row per CDR3 protein. Of a few hundred thousand distinct CDR3 sequences in the sample, under 12% were seen once. Sequenced input: blood, either unsorted or a sorted T cell fraction (not recorded which). All receptors come from a male donor with ankylosing spondylitis or in good health (not recorded which).

This clonotype was detected many times. The rearrangement links TRBV27 to TRBJ2-7; D perhaps matches TRBD2 (6 bases). Germline CDR1 and CDR2: MNHEY and SMNVEV (reference sequence). Trimming cost V 6 bases and J 4 bases, with 13 bases left between them. The CDR3 sequence is 13 residues long. This CDR3 is CASSRDFNYEQYF. The CDR3 coding sequence is TGTGCCAGCAGCCGGGACTTCAATTACGAGCAGTACTTC.

This clonotype has at least ten counts. The rearrangement links TRBV15 to TRBJ2-7, with D possibly matching TRBD2 (6 bases). Germline values: CDR1 LNHNV, CDR2 YYDKDF (reference sequence). This CDR3 is 14 amino acids long. Trimming removed 6 bases from V and 2 bases from J, with 14 bases in between. The CDR3 reads CATRESGVTYEQYF. The CDR3 coding sequence is TGTGCCACCAGGGAGTCGGGGGTAACCTACGAGCAGTACTTC.

This clonotype came up a few times. The chain joins TRBV29-1 to TRBJ2-2; D not certain. Trimming cost V 5 bases and J 10 bases, with 17 bases left between them. Germline CDR1 reads SQVTM; CDR2 reads ANQGSEA. CDR3 length equals 13 residues. In DNA form, the CDR3 reads TGCAGCGTTTCAGGCGCAGGACGGACGGAGCTGTTTTTT. It specifies CSVSGAGRTELFF.

This clonotype has ten or more counts. This chain uses TRBV7-3 with TRBJ2-1; TRBD1 might be the D (6 bases). This CDR3 spans 16 amino acids. Trimming removed 0 bases at V and 7 bases at J, with 16 bases between. The germline CDR1 and CDR2 sequences are SGHTA and FQGTGA. DNA of the CDR3: TGTGCCAGCAGCTTAACGTTTTGGGGGCCGGGGAATGAGCAGTTCTTC. Protein: CASSLTFWGPGNEQFF.

Points on this clonotype: A much larger clone differs from this one at a single base, so this may be a read error. This chain connects TRBV3-1 to TRBJ1-5; D uncertain. Germline V lookup: CDR1 LGHDT, CDR2 YNNKEL (reference sequence). The CDR3 extends over 14 amino acids. This CDR3 is CASSQTPGNHPQHF. The CDR3, as DNA: TGTGCCAGCAGCCAAACTCCCGGCAATCATCCCCAGCATTTT.

Details on this clonotype: Being one base from a much bigger clone, this may be a read error. The rearrangement links TRBV9 to TRBJ2-3, with D perhaps TRBD1 (5 bases). The J call may be in error: the DNA end matches TRBJ1-5 better. The CDR3 loop spans 16 amino acids. CDR1 and CDR2 (germline): SGDLS, YYNGEE. In nucleotides, the CDR3 is TGTGCCAGCAGCAAAGCCTTCCAGCGGGGCACAGATACGCAGCATTTT. This translates into CASSKAFQRGTDTQHF.

This clonotype was counted many times. The chain joins TRBV5-1 to TRBJ1-2, with TRBD1 identical over 11 bases. The V gene's germline CDR1 is SGHRS and CDR2 YFSETQ. With 3 bases clipped from V and 4 bases from J, the junction kept 2 bases outside the gene matches. The CDR3 length is 14 residues. This CDR3 is CASSSGQGGYGYTF. The DNA for the CDR3 is TGCGCCAGCAGCTCGGGACAGGGGGGCTATGGCTACACCTTC.

As for this clonotype: This may come from a read error, since a much larger clone is one base off. The chain links TRBV12-3 or TRBV12-4 to TRBJ1-2, with 8 bases fitting TRBD1. This CDR3 is built from 15 residues. CDR3 sequence (DNA): TGTGCCAGCAGCCGGGGAAACAGGGGGGCCTATGGCCACACCTTC. This gives the protein CASSRGNRGAYGHTF.

This clonotype occurred a few times. This chain uses TRBV18 with TRBJ1-2; D is ambiguous. V was pared by 2 bases and J by 5 bases, with 9 bases between. Germline CDR1 is KGHSH and CDR2 is LQKENI. The CDR3 has 13 amino acids. This chain's CDR3 is CASSPDTEYGYTF. CDR3 nucleotide sequence: TGTGCCAGCTCACCAGATACGGAGTATGGCTACACCTTC.

This clonotype was seen many times. The rearrangement links TRBV28 to TRBJ1-5; D is ambiguous. Germline V CDR1 and CDR2: MDHEN, SYDVKM. Trimming cost V 2 bases and J 1 base, with 6 bases left between them. The CDR3 spans 14 residues. This CDR3 reads CASSLRLSNQPQHF. The CDR3 DNA sequence: TGTGCCAGCAGTTTACGGCTAAGCAATCAGCCCCAGCATTTT.

Ten or more counts support this clonotype. This chain connects TRBV15 to TRBJ1-4; D perhaps matches TRBD1 (5 bases). The germline gives CDR1 LNHNV, CDR2 YYDKDF (reference sequence). The ends were cut back, 0 bases at V and 0 bases at J, with 14 bases in the middle. The CDR3 runs to 18 residues. CDR3 region: CATSRDREGGSTNEKLFF. CDR3 nucleotides: TGTGCCACCAGCAGAGACAGGGAGGGAGGATCAACTAATGAAAAACTGTTTTTT.

This chain links TRBV11-1 with TRBJ1-1; maybe TRBD1 (6 bases). In germline, CDR1 is SGHAT, CDR2 FQDESV (reference sequence). V was cut by 3 bases and J by 6 bases, with 11 bases left in between. This CDR3 contains 13 residues. The DNA for the CDR3 is TGTGCCAGCAGCTTTACAGGGTCGGCTGAAGCTTTCTTT. Translating it yields CASSFTGSAEAFF.

This clonotype was seen repeatedly, ten times or more. The gene calls are TRBV7-9 and TRBJ2-3; D may correspond to TRBD1 or TRBD2 (6 bases each). The CDR3 has 17 amino acids. V was clipped by 4 bases and J by 2 bases, with 19 bases between them. Per the germline V gene, CDR1 is SEHNR and CDR2 is FQNEAQ (reference sequence). This CDR3 reads CASSSQGGGIITDTQYF. The CDR3 region has the DNA TGTGCCAGCAGCTCGCAAGGAGGGGGGATCATCACAGATACGCAGTATTTT.

The V call is TRBV14, the J call TRBJ2-7, with D possibly being TRBD1 (6 bases). The CDR3 has 14 amino acids. Germline lookup yields CDR1 SGHDN and CDR2 FVKESK. V was pared by 3 bases and J by 0 bases, with 9 bases between. CDR3 amino acids: CASSHLDSSYEQYF. The DNA of the CDR3 is TGTGCCAGCAGCCACCTGGACAGCTCCTACGAGCAGTACTTC.